This is a list of T cell receptor beta chains from one sample in a study of blood T cell repertoires in COVID-19. Data came from immunoSEQ multiplex PCR; TCRdb stores just in-frame clones and leaves some out. The table includes 250,000 to 350,000 clones, around 90% detected once. The sample taken for sequencing was peripheral blood. Every receptor here comes from a woman aged 40 to 49 who had recovered from COVID-19. Both conserved end residues are part of each CDR3. The D gene is left open where the match is weak.

j_call,v_call,d_call,cdr3_aa
TRBJ2-7,TRBV5-5,NA,CASSLAPGVTSYEQYF
TRBJ2-7,TRBV27,TRBD2,CASKRAAGVHEQYF
TRBJ2-7,TRBV7-3,TRBD1,CASSSRQGGEQYF
TRBJ2-2,TRBV27,TRBD1,CASSLGTANTGELFF
TRBJ1-6,TRBV5-5,NA,CASSLGWQGSLSPLHF
TRBJ2-7,TRBV30,TRBD2,CAWRLAGVSEQYF
TRBJ2-7,TRBV7-9,NA,CASTEGDLYEQYF
TRBJ1-6,TRBV11-2,NA,CASSLRDSPLHF
TRBJ2-7,TRBV6-5,NA,CASRAPNSYEQYF
TRBJ2-7,TRBV11-2,NA,CASSLGPDRPGSSNEQYF
TRBJ2-7,TRBV6-6,NA,CASSPPGTRSYEQYF
TRBJ2-7,TRBV7-2,NA,CASSIQGTDSSYEQYF
TRBJ1-5,TRBV10-3,TRBD1,CAISEWDRVQQPQHF
TRBJ1-5,TRBV12-3/TRBV12-4,NA,CASSRGGYQPQHF
TRBJ2-2,TRBV3-1/TRBV3-2,TRBD1,CASSQSTGGNTGELFF
TRBJ1-4,TRBV4-2,NA,CASSQEFLSNEKLFF
TRBJ1-1,TRBV28,NA,CASSSQGPQAFF
TRBJ2-3,TRBV19,TRBD2,CASSIGLAVESTDTQYF
TRBJ2-7,TRBV28,NA,CASSLGRSSNF
TRBJ2-1,TRBV24-1,TRBD2,CATSVGLAINEQFF
TRBJ2-7,TRBV4-2,TRBD2,CASSQGLAGGPFMGEQYF
TRBJ2-2,TRBV2,NA,CASRARGNTGELFF